This TCR beta chain came from a study of blood T cell repertoires in COVID-19. This CDR3 comprises 14 residues. V shed 3 bases and J 10 bases; nucleotides not matched to a gene: 10. Germline values: CDR1 LNHNV, CDR2 YYDKDF (reference sequence). The Seattle patients, enrolled during active infection, were followed longitudinally. This clone has only one observation. How the authors handled the data: Estimation of nucleated cell counts relied on the amplification of reference gene primers. Data came from immunoSEQ multiplex PCR; TCRdb stores just in-frame clones and leaves some out. V and J calls plus clone size are reproduced from that table; the DNA served to infer D and trimming. Of tens of thousands of clones in the sample, around 90% are singletons; the top ten hold around 0.52%.

This rearrangement joins TRBV15 to TRBJ1-1; 8 nucleotides agree with TRBD1. Sequencing input: peripheral blood. The TCR was taken from a man aged 50 to 60 with COVID-19, enrolled during active disease. The CDR3 nucleotides read TGTGCCACCAGCAGTAGAGGACAGGGAAGGGGAGCTTTCTTT. It is translated as CATSSRGQGRGAFF.